This TCR beta chain was identified in a study of sequential checkpoint blockade in melanoma. Sequenced by immunoSEQ multiplex PCR; TCRdb stores in-frame clones only, minus some. Of approximately 10,000 clones listed, around 83% are singletons. Sample treatment: randomized to nivolumab then ipilimumab (arm A) or the reverse (arm B). None of the patients previously received DNA-damaging chemotherapy. Remarks on this clone: Germline and junction disagree at one end, which may indicate a read error. The same CDR3 also results from other DNA sequences found in this sample.

CDR1 and CDR2 from the germline V gene are SGHVS and FQNEAQ. The CDR3 is 16 residues long. The gene calls are TRBV7-8 and TRBJ1-6; D not resolved. The source was CD8+ T cells sorted from blood (inferred from file names), collected from a patient given nivolumab and ipilimumab in sequence. The clonotype originates from a human donor with melanoma. CDR3 loop: CASSLAPSGYNSPLHF. CDR3 DNA sequence: TGTGCCAGCAGCTTAGCGCCCTCGGGGTATAATTCCCCCCTCCACTTT.